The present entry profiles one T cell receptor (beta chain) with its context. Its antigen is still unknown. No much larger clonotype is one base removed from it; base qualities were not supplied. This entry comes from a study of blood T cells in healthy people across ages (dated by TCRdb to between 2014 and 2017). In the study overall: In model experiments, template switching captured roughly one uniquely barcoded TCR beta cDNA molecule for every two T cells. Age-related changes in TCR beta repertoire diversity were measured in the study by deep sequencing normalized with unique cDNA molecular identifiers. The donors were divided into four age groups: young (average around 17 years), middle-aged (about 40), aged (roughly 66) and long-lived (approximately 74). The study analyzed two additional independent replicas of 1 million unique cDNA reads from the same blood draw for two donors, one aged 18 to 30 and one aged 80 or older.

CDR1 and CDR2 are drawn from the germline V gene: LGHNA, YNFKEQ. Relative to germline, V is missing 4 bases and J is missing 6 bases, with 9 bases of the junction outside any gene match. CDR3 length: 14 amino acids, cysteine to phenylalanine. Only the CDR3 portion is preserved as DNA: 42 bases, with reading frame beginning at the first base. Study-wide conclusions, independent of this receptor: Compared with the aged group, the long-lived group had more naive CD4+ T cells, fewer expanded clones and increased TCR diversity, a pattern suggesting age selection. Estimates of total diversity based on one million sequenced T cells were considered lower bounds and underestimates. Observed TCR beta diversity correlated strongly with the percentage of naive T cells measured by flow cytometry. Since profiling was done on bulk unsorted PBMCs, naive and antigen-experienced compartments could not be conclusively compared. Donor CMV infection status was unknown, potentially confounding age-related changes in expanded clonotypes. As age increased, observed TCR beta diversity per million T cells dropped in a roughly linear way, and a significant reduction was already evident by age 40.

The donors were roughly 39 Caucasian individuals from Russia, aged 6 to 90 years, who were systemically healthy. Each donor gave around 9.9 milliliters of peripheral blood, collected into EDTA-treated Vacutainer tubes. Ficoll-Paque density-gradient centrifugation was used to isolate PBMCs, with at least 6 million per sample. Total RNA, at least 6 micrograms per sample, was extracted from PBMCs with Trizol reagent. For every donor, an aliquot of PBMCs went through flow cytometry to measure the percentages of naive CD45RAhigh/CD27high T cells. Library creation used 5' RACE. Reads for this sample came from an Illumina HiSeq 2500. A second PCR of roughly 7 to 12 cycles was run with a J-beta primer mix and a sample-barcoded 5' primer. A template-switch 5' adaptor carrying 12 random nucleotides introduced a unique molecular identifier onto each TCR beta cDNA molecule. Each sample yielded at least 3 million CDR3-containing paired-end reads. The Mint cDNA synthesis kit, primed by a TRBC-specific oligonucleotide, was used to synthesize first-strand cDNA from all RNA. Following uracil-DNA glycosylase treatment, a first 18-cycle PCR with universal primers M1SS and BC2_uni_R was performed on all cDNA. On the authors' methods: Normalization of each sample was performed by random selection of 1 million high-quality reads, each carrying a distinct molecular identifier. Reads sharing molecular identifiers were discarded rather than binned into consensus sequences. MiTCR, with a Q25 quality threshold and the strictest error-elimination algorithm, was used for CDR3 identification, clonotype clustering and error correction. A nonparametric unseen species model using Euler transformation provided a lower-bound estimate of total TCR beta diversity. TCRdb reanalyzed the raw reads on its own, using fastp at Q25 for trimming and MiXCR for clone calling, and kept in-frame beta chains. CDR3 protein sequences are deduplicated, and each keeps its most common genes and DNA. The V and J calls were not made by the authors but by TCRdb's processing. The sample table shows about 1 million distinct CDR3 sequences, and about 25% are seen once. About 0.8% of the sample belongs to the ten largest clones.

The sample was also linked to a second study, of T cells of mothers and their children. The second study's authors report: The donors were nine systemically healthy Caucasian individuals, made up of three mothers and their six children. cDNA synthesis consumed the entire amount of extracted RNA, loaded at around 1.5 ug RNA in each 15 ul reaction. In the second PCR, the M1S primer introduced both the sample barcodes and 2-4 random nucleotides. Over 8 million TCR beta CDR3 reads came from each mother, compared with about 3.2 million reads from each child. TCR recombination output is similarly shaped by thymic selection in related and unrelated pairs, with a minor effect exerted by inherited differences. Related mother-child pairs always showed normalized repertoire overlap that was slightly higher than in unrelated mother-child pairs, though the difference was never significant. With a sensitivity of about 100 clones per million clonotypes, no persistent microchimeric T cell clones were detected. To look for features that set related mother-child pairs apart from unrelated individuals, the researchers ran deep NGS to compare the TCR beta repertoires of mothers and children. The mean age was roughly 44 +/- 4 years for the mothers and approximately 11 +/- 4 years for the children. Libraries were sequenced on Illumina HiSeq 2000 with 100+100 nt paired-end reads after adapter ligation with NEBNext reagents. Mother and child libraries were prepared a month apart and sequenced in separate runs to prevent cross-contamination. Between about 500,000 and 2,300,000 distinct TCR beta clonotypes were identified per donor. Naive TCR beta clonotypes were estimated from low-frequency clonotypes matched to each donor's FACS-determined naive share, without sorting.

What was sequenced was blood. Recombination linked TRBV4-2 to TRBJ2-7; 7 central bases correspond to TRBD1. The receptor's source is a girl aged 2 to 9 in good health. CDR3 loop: CASSRGDSHFEQYF. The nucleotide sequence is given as TGTGCCAGCAGCCGAGGGGACAGTCATTTCGAGCAGTACTTC.